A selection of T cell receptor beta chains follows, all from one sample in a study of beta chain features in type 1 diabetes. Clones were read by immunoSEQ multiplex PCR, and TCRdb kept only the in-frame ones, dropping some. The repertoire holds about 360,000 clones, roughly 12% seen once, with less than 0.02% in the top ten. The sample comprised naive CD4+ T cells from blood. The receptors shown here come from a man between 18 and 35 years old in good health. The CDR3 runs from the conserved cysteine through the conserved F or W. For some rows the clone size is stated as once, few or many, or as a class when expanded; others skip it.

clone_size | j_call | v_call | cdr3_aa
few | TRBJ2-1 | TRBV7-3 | CASSLVLAGLNEQFF
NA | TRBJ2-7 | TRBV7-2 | CASSTGQGSNEQYF
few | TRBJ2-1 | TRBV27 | CASTLMTGPGNEQFF
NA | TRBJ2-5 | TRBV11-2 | CASSLALAVQETQYF
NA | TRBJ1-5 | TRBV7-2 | CASSVGPSQPQHF
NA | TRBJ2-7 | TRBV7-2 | CASSLLATQGYYEQYF
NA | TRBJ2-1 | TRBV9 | CASSVRQADYNEQFF
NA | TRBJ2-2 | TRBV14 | CASSPRLGHTGELFF
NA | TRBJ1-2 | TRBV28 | CASIRQGGYTF
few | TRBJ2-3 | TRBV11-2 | CASSRRGAGLIDTQYF
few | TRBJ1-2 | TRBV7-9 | CASSLAGEVYYGYTF
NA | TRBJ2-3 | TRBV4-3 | CASSQDGAYTDTQYF
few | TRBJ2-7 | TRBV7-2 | CASSLVQDAYEQYF
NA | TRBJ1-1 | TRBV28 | CASSNSGTGTEAFF
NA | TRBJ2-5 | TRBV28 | CASSLMRQGFGETQYF
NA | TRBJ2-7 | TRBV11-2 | CASSLYLDEQYF
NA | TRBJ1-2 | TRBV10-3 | CAISAGQTNYGYTF
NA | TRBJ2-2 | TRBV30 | CAWSVPRTGNTGELFF
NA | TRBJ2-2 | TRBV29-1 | CSVDRGHNTGELFF
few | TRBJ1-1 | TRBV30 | CAWIEVYIIFF
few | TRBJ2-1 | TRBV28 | CASSLLLVAGQFF
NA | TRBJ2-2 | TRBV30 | CAWKGGRNTGELFF
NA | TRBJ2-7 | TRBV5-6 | CASSLDSGYYEQYF
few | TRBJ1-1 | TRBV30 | CAGRGTEAFF
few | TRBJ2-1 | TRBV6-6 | CASSYSRDNEQFF
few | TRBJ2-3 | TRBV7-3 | CASSWGTSGGAEDTQYF
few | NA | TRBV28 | CASSFARSDASGRIFYEQYF
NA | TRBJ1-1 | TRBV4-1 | CASHKGGGSNTEAFF
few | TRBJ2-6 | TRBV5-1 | CASSSVIGANVLTF
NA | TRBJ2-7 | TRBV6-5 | CASSRPGYTSYEQYF
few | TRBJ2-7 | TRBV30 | CAWSVTGEQYF
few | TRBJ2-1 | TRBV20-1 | CSWGGLREQFF
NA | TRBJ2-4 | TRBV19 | CASSPGSTGRAKNIQYF
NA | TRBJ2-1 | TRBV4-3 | CASSQPSGGVYNEQFF
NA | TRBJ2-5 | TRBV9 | CASSVAPRQQETQYF
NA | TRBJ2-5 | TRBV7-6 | CASGQQETQYF
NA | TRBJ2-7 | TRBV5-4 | CASSTLAGGTYEQYF
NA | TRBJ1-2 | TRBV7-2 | CASSLRWTEPNYGYTF
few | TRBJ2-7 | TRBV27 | CASSPPGQGISEQYF
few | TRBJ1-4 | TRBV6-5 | CASSYSGRGEKLFF
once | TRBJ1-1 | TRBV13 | CASSFRVLGGEAFF
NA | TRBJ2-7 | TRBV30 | CAWSRGTDRAAYEQYF
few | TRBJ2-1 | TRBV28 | CASTPGTENNEQFF
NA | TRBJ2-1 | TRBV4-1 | CASSQVGLAGVGVRGEQFF
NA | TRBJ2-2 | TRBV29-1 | CSAKGVGNTGELFF
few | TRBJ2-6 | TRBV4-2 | CASSQDMGQSGANVLTF
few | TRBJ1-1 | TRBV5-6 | CASSLVRWARGTEAFF
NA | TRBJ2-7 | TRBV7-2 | CASSLVRQGGEQYF
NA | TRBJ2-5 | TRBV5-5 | CASRGLAGAAGTQYF
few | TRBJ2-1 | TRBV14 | CASSRPGTGAYNEQFF
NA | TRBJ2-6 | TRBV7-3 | CASSSKTGGGSGANVLTF
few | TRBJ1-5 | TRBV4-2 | CASSQDGDQPQHF
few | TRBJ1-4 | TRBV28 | CASSSTNEKLFF
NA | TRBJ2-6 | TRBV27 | CASSLTGSGANVLTF
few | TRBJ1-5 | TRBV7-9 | CASSFNGEGQPQHF
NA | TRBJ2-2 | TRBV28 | CASSIVRFTGELFF
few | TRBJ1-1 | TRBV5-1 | CASSPALGTEAFF
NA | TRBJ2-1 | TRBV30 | CAWTGGVSEQFF
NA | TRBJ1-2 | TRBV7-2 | CASSLAGDSYGYTF
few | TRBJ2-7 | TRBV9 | CASSIGPGEQYF